This T cell receptor (beta chain) was sequenced during a study of blood T cell repertoires in COVID-19. Measured with immunoSEQ multiplex PCR; TCRdb has only the in-frame clones, and not every one. The sample yields fewer than 110,000 clones, roughly 92% seen once. Germline CDR1 reads MGHDK; CDR2 reads SYGVNS. The CDR3 is 11 amino acids. Trimming removed 6 bases at V and 2 bases at J, with 3 bases between. This chain joins TRBV25-1 and TRBJ2-3; no reliable D call. The sequence was collected from a man between 45 and 60 years old with active COVID-19. Material: peripheral blood. The CDR3, as DNA: TGTGCCAGCAGCTACACAGATACGCAGTATTTT. As protein: CASSYTDTQYF.